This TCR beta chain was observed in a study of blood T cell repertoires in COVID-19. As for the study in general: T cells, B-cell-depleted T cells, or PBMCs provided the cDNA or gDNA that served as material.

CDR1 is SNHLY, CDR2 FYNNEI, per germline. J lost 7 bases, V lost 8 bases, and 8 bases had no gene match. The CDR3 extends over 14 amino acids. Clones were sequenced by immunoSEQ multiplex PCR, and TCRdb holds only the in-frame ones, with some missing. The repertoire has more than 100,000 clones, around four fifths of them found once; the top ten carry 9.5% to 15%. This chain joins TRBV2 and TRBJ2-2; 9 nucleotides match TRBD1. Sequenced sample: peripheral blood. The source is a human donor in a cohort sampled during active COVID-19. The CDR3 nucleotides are TGTGCCAGCGCCCCCGGGACAGGGATCGGGGAGCTGTTTTTT. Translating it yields CASAPGTGIGELFF.